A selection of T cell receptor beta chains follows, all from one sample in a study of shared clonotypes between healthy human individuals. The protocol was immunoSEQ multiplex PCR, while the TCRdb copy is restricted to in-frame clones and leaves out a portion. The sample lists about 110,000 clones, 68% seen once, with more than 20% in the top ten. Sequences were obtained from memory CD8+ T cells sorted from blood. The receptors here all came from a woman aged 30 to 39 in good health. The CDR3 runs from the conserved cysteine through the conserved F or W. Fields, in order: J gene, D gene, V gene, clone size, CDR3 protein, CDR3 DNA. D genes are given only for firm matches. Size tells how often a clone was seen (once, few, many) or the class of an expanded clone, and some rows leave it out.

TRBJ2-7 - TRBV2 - CASSPAASEQYF TGTGCCAGCAGCCCGGCGGCATCTGAGCAGTACTTC
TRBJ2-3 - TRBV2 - CASMLALMELSHPTDTQYF TGTGCCAGCATGCTAGCCCTTATGGAACTAAGCCACCCCACAGATACGCAGTATTTT
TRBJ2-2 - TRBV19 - CADLGTNTGELFF TGTGCCGACCTCGGGACGAACACCGGGGAGCTGTTTTTT
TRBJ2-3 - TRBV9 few CASSVRGFSTDTQYF TGTGCCAGCAGCGTACGGGGGTTTAGCACAGATACGCAGTATTTT
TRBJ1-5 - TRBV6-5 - CASRGPGDNQPQHF TGTGCCAGCAGGGGACCGGGGGATAATCAGCCCCAGCATTTT
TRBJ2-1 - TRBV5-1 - CASSLARYNEQFF TGCGCCAGCAGCTTGGCCCGATACAATGAGCAGTTCTTC
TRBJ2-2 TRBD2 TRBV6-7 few CASSYYIGTRGVSDTGELFF TGTGCCAGCAGTTACTATATAGGGACTAGGGGTGTCTCGGACACCGGGGAGCTGTTTTTT
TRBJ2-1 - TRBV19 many CASSAARYNEQFF TGTGCCAGTAGTGCCGCCCGCTACAATGAGCAGTTCTTC
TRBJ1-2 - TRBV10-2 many CASSERTETNYGYTF TGCGCCAGCAGTGAGAGGACAGAAACTAACTATGGCTACACCTTC
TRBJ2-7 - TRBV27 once CASSLIKSGRWYF TGTGCCAGCAGTTTAATCAAATCAGGAAGGTGGTACTTC
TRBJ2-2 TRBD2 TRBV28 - CASSPRTSGAYTGELFF TGTGCCAGCAGCCCTAGGACTAGCGGGGCCTACACCGGGGAGCTGTTTTTT
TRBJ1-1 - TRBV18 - CASSPGGFGNTEAFF TGTGCCAGCTCACCCGGCGGGTTCGGGAACACTGAAGCTTTCTTT
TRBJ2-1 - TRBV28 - CASSLIAEQPYNEQFF TGTGCCAGCAGTTTAATAGCGGAACAGCCCTACAATGAGCAGTTCTTC
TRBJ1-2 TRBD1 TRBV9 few CASSVGPQPGQGARGYTF TGTGCCAGCAGCGTAGGACCGCAGCCGGGACAGGGGGCTCGGGGCTACACCTTC
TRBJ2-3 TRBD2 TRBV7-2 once CASSSRRVAGGTDTQYF TGTGCCAGCAGCTCCCGTCGGGTAGCGGGAGGCACAGATACGCAGTATTTT
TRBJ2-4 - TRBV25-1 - CASSDRLPNIQYF TGTGCCAGCAGTGACCGCCTACCTAACATTCAGTACTTC